The clone carrying this T cell receptor beta chain was recorded a few times. Its matching antigen is unknown. Germline V gene sequence: CDR1 SGHAT, CDR2 FQNNGV. This CDR3 is built from 15 residues. Trimming at V came to 3 bases and at J to 4 bases, leaving 5 bases not matched to a gene. A second PCR of about 6 to 11 cycles used a sample-barcoded 5' primer and a J-beta primer mix. Tags on each cDNA molecule came from a template-switch adaptor with 12 random nucleotides. Per-sample output comprised a minimum of 3 million paired-end reads containing CDR3. TCRdb analysed the 5' RACE reads with MiXCR anew, one entry per CDR3 protein. The repertoire consists of 450,000 to 700,000 distinct CDR3 sequences, with 25% to 30% occurring once and the leading ten covering under 20%. The entry originates in a study of blood T cells in healthy people across ages. Whole-study findings and limits: The long-lived group displayed more naive CD4+ cells, plus higher diversity, than the aged donors did. With age, beta diversity per million T cells declined roughly linearly, significantly by 35 to 40.

The material sequenced was blood. This TCR was recovered from a woman in her 70s in good health. The chain joins TRBV11-2 to TRBJ2-1, with 8 bases lining up with TRBD1. The CDR3 loop reads CASSLSQGAYNEQFF. CDR3 coding DNA: TGTGCCAGCAGCTTGAGCCAGGGGGCTTACAATGAGCAGTTCTTC.